One and the same sample provided the 7 T cell receptor beta chains below, sequenced in a study of blood T cell repertoires in COVID-19. Sequencing used immunoSEQ multiplex PCR; TCRdb keeps in-frame clones, though not all of them. This table holds fewer than 300,000 clones, 65% to 85% found once. The sequencing sample was made of peripheral blood. The receptors derive from a human donor with COVID-19, enrolled during active disease. The donor label of this sample is uncertain.

This chain uses TRBV20-1 with TRBJ1-4; D is unresolved. CDR3 length: 11 amino acids. Germline V CDR1 and CDR2: DFQATT, SNEGSKA (reference sequence). V was pared by 3 bases and J by 11 bases, with 10 bases between. The CDR3 protein is CSASSAGKLFF. The CDR3 DNA follows: TGCAGTGCTAGCTCGGCGGGGAAACTGTTTTTT.

With regard to this clone: Mismatch with germline at one junction end may stem from a read error. V and J are TRBV27 and TRBJ1-6; TRBD1 is a possible D gene (6 bases). This CDR3 region has 13 residues. In germline, CDR1 is MNHEY, CDR2 SMNVEV (reference sequence). The CDR3 region is CASSWTDNLPLHF. The CDR3 nucleotides read TGTGCCAGCAGTTGGACAGATAATTTACCCCTCCACTTT.

The J gene is TRBJ1-3, the V gene TRBV30; 7 bases match TRBD1. Unmatched junction bases numbered 5, after V lost 1 base and J lost 8 bases. This CDR3 region has 13 residues. The germline V gene has CDR1 GTSNPN and CDR2 SVGIG (reference sequence). CDR3 DNA: TGTGCCTGGAGTGCGGGACAGATGGACACCATATATTTT. Encoded protein: CAWSAGQMDTIYF. Looking up the rest from reference TRBV30 and TRBJ1-3 gives the full variable domain: SQTIHQWPATLVQPVGSPLSLECTVEGTSNPNLYWYRQAAGRGLQLLFYSVGIGQISSEVPQNLSASRPQDRQFILSSKKLLLSDSGFYLCAWSAGQMDTIYFGEGSWLTVV.

CDR3 amino acids: CASSFGQNTEAFF. CDR3 DNA: TGCGCCAGCAGCTTTGGGCAGAACACTGAAGCTTTCTTT. The gene calls are TRBV5-1 and TRBJ1-1; D gene unclear. Germline CDR1 SGHRS, CDR2 YFSETQ. V was clipped by 2 bases and J by 1 base, with 6 bases between them. This CDR3 has 13 residues.

This clone was observed a few times. The rearrangement uses TRBV6-6 and TRBJ2-1; D might be TRBD2 (6 bases). The germline V and J ends were trimmed by 6 bases and 9 bases, with 15 bases remaining between them. This CDR3 is built from 13 residues. Germline V gene sequence: CDR1 MNHNY, CDR2 SVGAGI (reference sequence). Written as DNA, the CDR3 is TGTGCCAGCAGCCCCCCCACTAGCTTTGAGCAGTTCTTC. Translated: CASSPPTSFEQFF.

This clone was observed once. The chain combines TRBV7-3 with TRBJ2-7; the match to TRBD1 covers 8 bases. Trimming removed 3 bases from V and 1 base from J; junction bases left unmatched: 8. The CDR3 is made up of 16 amino acids. Germline CDR1 SGHTA, CDR2 FQGTGA. In nucleotides, the CDR3 is TGTGCCAGCAGCTTTTTGACAGGGGTGGATTCCTACGAGCAGTACTTC. Encoded protein: CASSFLTGVDSYEQYF.

The chain combines TRBV6-5 with TRBJ2-3; 7 bases are a match to TRBD2. The CDR3 length is 15 residues. With V trimmed by 6 bases and J by 5 bases, 11 bases remained unmatched. In germline, CDR1 is MNHEY, CDR2 SVGAGI. CDR3 nucleotide sequence: TGTGCCAGCAGCTCTAGCGGAGAGGAGGTAGATACGCAGTATTTT. This encodes CASSSSGEEVDTQYF.